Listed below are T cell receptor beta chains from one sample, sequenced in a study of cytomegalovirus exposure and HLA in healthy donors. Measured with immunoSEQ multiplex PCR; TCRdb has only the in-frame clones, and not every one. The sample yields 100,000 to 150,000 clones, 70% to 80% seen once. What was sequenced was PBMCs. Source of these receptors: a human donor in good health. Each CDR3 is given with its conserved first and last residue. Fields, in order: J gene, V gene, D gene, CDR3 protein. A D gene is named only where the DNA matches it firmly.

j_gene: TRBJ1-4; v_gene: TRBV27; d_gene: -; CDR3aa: CASSFGGSNGNEKLFF
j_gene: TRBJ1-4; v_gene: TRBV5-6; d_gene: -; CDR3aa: CASSLTGGGWTNEKLFF
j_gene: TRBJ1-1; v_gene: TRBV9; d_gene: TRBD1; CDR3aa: CASSGLTGSTQAFF
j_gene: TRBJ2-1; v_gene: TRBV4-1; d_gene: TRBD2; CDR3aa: CASSQDPASGRTGQFF
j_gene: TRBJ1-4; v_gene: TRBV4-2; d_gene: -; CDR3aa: CASSQDFFNSISSGTNEKLFF
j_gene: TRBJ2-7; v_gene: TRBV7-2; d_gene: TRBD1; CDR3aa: CASSPSTGPYEQYF
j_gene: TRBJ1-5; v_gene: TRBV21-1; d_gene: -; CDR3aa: CASSPGPGQGPYSNQPQHF
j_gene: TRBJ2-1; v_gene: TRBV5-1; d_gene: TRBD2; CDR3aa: CASSSVPGLAGSAFF
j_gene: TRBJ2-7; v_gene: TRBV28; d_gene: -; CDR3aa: CASSLYSGLLGIGSYEQYF
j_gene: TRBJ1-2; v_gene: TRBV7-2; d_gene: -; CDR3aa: CASSKQGVNYGYTF
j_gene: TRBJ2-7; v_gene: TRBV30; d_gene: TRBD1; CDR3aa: CAWIQGPNEQYF
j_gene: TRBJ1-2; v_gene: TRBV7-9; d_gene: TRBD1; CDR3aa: CASSLGTGGGYTF
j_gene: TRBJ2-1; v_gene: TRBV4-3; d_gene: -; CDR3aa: CASSQGTANNEQFF
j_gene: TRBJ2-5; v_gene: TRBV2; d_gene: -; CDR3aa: CASNREETQYF
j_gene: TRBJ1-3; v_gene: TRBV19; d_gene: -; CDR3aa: CASSMTWSSGNTIYF
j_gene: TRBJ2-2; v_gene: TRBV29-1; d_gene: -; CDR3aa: CSVTDGLLRLSELFF
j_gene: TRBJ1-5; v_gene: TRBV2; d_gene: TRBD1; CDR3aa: CASTRTGRQPQHF
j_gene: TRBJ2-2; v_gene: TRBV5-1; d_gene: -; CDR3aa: CASSFSTGGLFF
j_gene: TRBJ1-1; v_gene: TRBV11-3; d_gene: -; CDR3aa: CASSPGGNTEAFF
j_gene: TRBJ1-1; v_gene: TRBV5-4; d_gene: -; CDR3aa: CASSLAGIWTEAFF
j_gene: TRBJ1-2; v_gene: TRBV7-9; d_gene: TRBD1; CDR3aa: CASRRGQEHYGYTF
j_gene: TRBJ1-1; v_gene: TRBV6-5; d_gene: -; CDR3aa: CASSFFGVRNTEAFF
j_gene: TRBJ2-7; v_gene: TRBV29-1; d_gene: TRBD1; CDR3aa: CSVDPGQGYEQYF
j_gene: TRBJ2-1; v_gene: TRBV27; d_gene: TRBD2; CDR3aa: CASTILAGGNNEQFF